This entry features one T cell receptor (beta chain) sequence. Its antigen is currently unknown. The PCR had 60 Vbeta and 13 Jbeta primers. TCRdb keeps only in-frame clones here, not all; method: immunoSEQ multiplex PCR. The sample shows over 110,000 clones, about four fifths of them seen only once. The sample originates from a study of cytomegalovirus exposure and HLA in healthy donors. Study-wide context: The 110 million or so unique TCR beta sequences, from about 190 million T cells, were found by an earlier analysis. Study-wide results and caveats: Using a false discovery rate of 0.05, a later analysis showed that 16,951 TCR beta sequences were associated with HLA alleles. According to the study, around 180 TCR beta chains were cytomegalovirus-associated.

This CDR3 spans 15 amino acids. V was pared by 5 bases and J by 5 bases, with 18 bases between. Germline assignment: CDR1 SGHTA and CDR2 FQGNSA. The clonotype was recovered from a man in his forties in good health and CMV-seronegative. The chain joins TRBV7-2 to TRBJ1-1; tentative D call: TRBD1 (5 bases). Sequenced: PBMCs. The CDR3 is CASSLLGQLSTEAFF. For the CDR3, the DNA is TGTGCCAGCAGCCTCCTGGGGCAGCTGAGTACTGAAGCTTTCTTT.